Described below is a single T cell receptor beta chain sequence and its context. This specimen comes from a study of control samples from healthy donors and cancer patients. Germline loops: CDR1 MNHEY, CDR2 SMNVEV (reference sequence). The V gene lost 0 bases and the J gene lost 7 bases, with 13 bases spanning the gap. The CDR3 has 16 residues. Only in-frame clones appear in the TCRdb table, and some are missing; sequencing was by immunoSEQ multiplex PCR. The data show about 140,000 clones, about 85% seen once. The sample taken for sequencing was blood. J is TRBJ1-6 and V is TRBV27; D perhaps matches TRBD1 (5 bases). This clonotype was obtained from a woman in her twenties or thirties in good health. Here the CDR3 DNA reads TGTGCCAGCAGTTTATCTTTCGGGACTGTAAATTCACCCCTCCACTTT. Protein: CASSLSFGTVNSPLHF.